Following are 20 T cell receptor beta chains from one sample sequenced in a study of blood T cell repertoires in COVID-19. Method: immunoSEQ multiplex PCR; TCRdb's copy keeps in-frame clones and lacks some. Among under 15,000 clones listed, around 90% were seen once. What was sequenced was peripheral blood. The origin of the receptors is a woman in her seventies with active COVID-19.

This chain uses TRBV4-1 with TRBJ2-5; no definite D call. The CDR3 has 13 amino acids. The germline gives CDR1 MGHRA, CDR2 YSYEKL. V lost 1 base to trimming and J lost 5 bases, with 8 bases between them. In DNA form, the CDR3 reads TGCGCCAGCAGCCAAGGGGCTTACGAGACCCAGTACTTC. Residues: CASSQGAYETQYF.

CDR3 region: CASSQTGGLGGYTF. CDR3 bases: TGTGCCAGCAGCCAAACAGGGGGACTCGGTGGCTACACCTTC. The V call is TRBV7-2, the J call TRBJ1-2; 8 positions agree with TRBD1. After removal of 5 bases from V and 7 bases from J, the junction contained 9 bases not matched to a gene. CDR3 length: 14 amino acids. CDR1 is SGHTA, CDR2 FQGNSA, per germline.

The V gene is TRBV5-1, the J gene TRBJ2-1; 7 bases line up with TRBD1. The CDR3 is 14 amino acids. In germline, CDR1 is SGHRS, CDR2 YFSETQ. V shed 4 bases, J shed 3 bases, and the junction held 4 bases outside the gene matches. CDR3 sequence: CASSRGTDYNEQFF. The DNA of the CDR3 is TGCGCCAGCAGCAGAGGGACAGACTACAATGAGCAGTTCTTC. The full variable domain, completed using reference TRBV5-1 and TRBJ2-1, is KAGVTQTPRYLIKTRGQQVTLSCSPISGHRSVSWYQQTPGQGLQFLFEYFSETQRNKGNFPGRFSGRQFSNSRSEMNVSTLELGDSALYLCASSRGTDYNEQFFGPGTRLTVL.

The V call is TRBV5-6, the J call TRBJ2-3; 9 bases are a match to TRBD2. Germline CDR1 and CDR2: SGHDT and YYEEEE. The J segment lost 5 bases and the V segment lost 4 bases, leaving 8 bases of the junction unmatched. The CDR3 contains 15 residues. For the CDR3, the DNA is TGTGCCAGCAGCCTGGTTGCGGGGGGGGAAGATACGCAGTATTTT. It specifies CASSLVAGGEDTQYF.

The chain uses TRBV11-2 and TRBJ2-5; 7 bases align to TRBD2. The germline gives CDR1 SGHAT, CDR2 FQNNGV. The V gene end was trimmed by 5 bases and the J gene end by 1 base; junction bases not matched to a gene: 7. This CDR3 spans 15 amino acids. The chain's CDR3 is CASSPSGGSQETQYF. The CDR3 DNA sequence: TGTGCCAGCAGCCCCTCGGGCGGGAGCCAAGAGACCCAGTACTTC.

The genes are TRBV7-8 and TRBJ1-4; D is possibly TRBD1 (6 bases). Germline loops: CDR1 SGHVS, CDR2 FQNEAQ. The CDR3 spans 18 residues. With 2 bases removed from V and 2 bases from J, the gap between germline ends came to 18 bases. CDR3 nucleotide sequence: TGTGCCAGCAGCTTATGGGCGAGGGGGGGAGTGACTAATGAAAAACTGTTTTTT. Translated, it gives CASSLWARGGVTNEKLFF.

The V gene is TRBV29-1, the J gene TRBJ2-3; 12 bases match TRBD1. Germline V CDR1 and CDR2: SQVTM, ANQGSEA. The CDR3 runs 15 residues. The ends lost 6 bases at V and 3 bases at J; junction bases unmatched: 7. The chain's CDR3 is CSVAGTGGKTDTQYF. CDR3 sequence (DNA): TGCAGCGTGGCCGGGACAGGGGGCAAGACAGATACGCAGTATTTT.

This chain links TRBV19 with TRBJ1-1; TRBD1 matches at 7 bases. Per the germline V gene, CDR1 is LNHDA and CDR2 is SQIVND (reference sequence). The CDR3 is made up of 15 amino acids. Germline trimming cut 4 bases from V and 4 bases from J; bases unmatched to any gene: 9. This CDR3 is CASSKGQSAVTEAFF. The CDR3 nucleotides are TGTGCCAGTAGTAAGGGACAGTCAGCGGTCACTGAAGCTTTCTTT.

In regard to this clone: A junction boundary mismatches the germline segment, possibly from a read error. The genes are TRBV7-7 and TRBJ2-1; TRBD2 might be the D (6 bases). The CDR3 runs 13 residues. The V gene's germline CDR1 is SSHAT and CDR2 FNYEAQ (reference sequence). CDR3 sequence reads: CASSFGTLGEQFF. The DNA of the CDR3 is TGTGCTAGCAGCTTTGGGACTTTAGGTGAGCAGTTCTTC.

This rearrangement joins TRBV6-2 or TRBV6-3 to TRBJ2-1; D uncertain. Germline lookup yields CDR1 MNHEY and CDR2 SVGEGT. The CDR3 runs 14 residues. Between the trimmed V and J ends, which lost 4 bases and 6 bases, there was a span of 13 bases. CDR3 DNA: TGTGCCAGCAGTTCTCCCCCCCGCAGCAATGAGCAGTTCTTC. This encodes CASSSPPRSNEQFF.

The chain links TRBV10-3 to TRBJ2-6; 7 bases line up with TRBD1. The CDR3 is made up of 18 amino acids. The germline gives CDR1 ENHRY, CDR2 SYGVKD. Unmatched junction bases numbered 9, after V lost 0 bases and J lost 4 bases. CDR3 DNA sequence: TGTGCCATCAGTGAGTCGCGGGCAGGGGGATCAGGGGCCAACGTCCTGACTTTC. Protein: CAISESRAGGSGANVLTF.

CDR3 residues: CASSLGWTVMIQETQYF. CDR3 coding DNA: TGTGCCAGCAGCTTGGGGTGGACAGTGATGATACAAGAGACCCAGTACTTC. This rearrangement joins TRBV5-5 to TRBJ2-5; D perhaps matches TRBD1 (6 bases). There are 17 residues in the CDR3. Trimming removed 0 bases from V and 2 bases from J, with 17 bases in between. Germline V gene sequence: CDR1 SGHKS, CDR2 YYEKEE (reference sequence).

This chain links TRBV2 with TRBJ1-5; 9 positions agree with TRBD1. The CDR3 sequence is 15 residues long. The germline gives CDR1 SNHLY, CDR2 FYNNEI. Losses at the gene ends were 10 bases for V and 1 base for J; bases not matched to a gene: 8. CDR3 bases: TGTGCCACCCGTTCCGGGACAGGGAGCAATCAGCCCCAGCATTTT. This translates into CATRSGTGSNQPQHF. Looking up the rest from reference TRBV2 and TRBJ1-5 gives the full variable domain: EPEVTQTPSHQVTQMGQEVILRCVPISNHLYFYWYRQILGQKVEFLVSFYNNEISEKSEIFDDQFSVERPDGSNFTLKIRSTKLEDSAMYFCATRSGTGSNQPQHFGDGTRLSIL.

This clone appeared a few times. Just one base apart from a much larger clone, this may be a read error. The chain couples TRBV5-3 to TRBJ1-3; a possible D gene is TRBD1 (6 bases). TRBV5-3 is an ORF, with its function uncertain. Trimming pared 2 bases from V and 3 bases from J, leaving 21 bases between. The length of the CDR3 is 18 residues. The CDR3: CARSLPGTGGRDGNTIYF. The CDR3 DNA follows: TGTGCCAGAAGCTTACCGGGAACGGGGGGGCGAGATGGAAACACCATATATTTT.

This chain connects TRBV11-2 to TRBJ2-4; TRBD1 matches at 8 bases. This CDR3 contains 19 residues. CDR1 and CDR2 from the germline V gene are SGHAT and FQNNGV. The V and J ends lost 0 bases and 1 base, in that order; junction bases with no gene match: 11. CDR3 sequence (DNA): TGTGCCAGCAGCTTAGAGGCAGGGGGCAGTGATTCGGCCAAAAACATTCAGTACTTC. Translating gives CASSLEAGGSDSAKNIQYF. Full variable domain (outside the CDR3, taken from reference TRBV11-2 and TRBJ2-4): EAGVAQSPRYKIIEKRQSVAFWCNPISGHATLYWYQQILGQGPKLLIQFQNNGVVDDSQLPKDRFSAERLKGVDSTLKIQPAKLEDSAVYLCASSLEAGGSDSAKNIQYFGAGTRLSVL.

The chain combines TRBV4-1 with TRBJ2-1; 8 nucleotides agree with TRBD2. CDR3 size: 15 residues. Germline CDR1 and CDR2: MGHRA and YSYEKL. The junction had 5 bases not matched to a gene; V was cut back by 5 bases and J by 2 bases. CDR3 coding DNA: TGCGCCAGCAGCGGGACTAGAAGGGCCTACAATGAGCAGTTCTTC. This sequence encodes CASSGTRRAYNEQFF.

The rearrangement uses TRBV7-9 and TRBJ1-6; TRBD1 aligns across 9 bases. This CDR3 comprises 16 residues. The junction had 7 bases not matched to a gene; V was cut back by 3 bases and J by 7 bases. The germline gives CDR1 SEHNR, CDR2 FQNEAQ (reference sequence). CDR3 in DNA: TGTGCCAGCAGCTTCTTCGGGACAGGGAGGAATTCACCCCTCCACTTT. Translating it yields CASSFFGTGRNSPLHF.

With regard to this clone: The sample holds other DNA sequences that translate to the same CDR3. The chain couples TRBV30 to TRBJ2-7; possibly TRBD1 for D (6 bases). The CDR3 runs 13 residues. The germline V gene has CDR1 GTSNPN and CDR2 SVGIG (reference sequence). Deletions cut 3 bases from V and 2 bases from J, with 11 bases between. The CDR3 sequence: CAWSLQGPYEQYF. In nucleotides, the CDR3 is TGTGCCTGGAGCCTACAGGGACCCTACGAGCAGTACTTC.

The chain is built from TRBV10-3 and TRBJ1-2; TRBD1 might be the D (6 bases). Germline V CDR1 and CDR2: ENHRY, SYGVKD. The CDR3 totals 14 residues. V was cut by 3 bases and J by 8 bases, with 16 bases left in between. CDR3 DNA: TGTGCCATCAGTGATACAAACAGGGCGGTCGGCTACACCTTC. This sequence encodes CAISDTNRAVGYTF.

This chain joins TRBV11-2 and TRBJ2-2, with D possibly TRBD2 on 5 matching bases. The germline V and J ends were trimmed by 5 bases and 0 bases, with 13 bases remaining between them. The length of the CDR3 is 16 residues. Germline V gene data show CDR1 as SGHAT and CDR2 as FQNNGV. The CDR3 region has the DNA TGTGCCAGCAGCACCGGACTCGAAGCGAACACCGGGGAGCTGTTTTTT. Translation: CASSTGLEANTGELFF.